This T cell receptor (beta chain) was found in a study of T cell responses to AZD1222 COVID-19 vaccine. Regarding the study as a whole: Spike-specific TCR breadth and depth both grew after two AZD1222 doses.

The CDR3 contains 14 residues. CDR1 and CDR2 (germline): SGDLS, YYNGEE. The V segment lost 3 bases and the J segment 5 bases; nucleotides outside the gene matches: 4. In regard to this clone: Its antigen is unknown.

Produced via immunoSEQ multiplex PCR; TCRdb's table is partial and in-frame only. The profile shows over 70,000 clones, roughly nine tenths of them singletons. The chain links TRBV9 to TRBJ1-1; 10 bases line up with TRBD1. Sequencing was performed on peripheral blood, taken 28 days after the second AZD1222 dose. This TCR was recovered from an adult who received the AZD1222 COVID-19 vaccine. The CDR3 coding sequence is TGTGCCAGCAGCGGACAGGGGGCGGGGACTGAAGCTTTCTTT. This encodes CASSGQGAGTEAFF.